A selection of T cell receptor beta chains follows, all from one sample in a study of blood T cells in healthy people across ages. TCRdb analysed the 5' RACE reads with MiXCR anew, one entry per CDR3 protein. The data contain around 790,000 distinct CDR3 sequences, under 45% of them seen just once; the ten biggest clones take up approximately 19%. The material sequenced was blood. These receptors all stem from a man aged 55 to 69 in good health. The CDR3 runs from the conserved cysteine through the conserved F or W. Each record gives: clone size, J gene, D gene, V gene, CDR3 protein, CDR3 DNA. D genes are given only for firm matches. The size entry is marked missing in some rows and otherwise reads once, few, many or a size class.

clone size: few; J gene: TRBJ2-3; D gene: -; V gene: TRBV20-1; CDR3 protein: CSASSYRVVPDTQYF; CDR3 DNA: TGCAGTGCTAGTAGTTACAGGGTTGTACCAGATACGCAGTATTTT
clone size: -; J gene: TRBJ2-5; D gene: TRBD2; V gene: TRBV4-3; CDR3 protein: CASSYRTSGTPGETQYF; CDR3 DNA: TGCGCCAGCAGCTATCGGACTAGCGGGACCCCGGGAGAGACCCAGTACTTC
clone size: -; J gene: TRBJ2-7; D gene: -; V gene: TRBV9; CDR3 protein: CASSVSEGAYEQYF; CDR3 DNA: TGTGCCAGCAGCGTGTCGGAAGGGGCCTACGAGCAGTACTTC
clone size: -; J gene: TRBJ2-7; D gene: -; V gene: TRBV7-2; CDR3 protein: CASSRSGSYSYEQYF; CDR3 DNA: TGTGCCAGCAGCCGATCGGGATCATATTCCTACGAGCAGTACTTC
clone size: few; J gene: TRBJ2-5; D gene: TRBD1; V gene: TRBV10-3; CDR3 protein: CAISTGVPRGTQYF; CDR3 DNA: TGTGCCATCAGTACAGGGGTCCCAAGAGGGACCCAGTACTTC
clone size: -; J gene: TRBJ1-1; D gene: -; V gene: TRBV29-1; CDR3 protein: CSVLEEAFF; CDR3 DNA: TGCAGCGTCTTGGAAGAAGCTTTCTTT
clone size: -; J gene: TRBJ2-3; D gene: -; V gene: TRBV9; CDR3 protein: CASSVGPGGADTQYF; CDR3 DNA: TGTGCCAGCAGCGTGGGACCCGGGGGCGCAGATACGCAGTATTTT
clone size: many; J gene: TRBJ2-3; D gene: TRBD1; V gene: TRBV27; CDR3 protein: CASSLSQGAVQTQYF; CDR3 DNA: TGTGCCAGCAGTTTGTCACAGGGGGCGGTTCAGACGCAGTATTTT
clone size: -; J gene: TRBJ2-5; D gene: TRBD2; V gene: TRBV7-9; CDR3 protein: CASSPPGLASRETQYF; CDR3 DNA: TGTGCCAGCAGCCCGCCGGGACTAGCGTCGAGGGAGACCCAGTACTTC
clone size: -; J gene: TRBJ1-5; D gene: -; V gene: TRBV25-1; CDR3 protein: CASSDSRRFSPQHF; CDR3 DNA: TGTGCCAGCAGTGACTCACGGAGGTTCAGCCCCCAGCATTTT
clone size: -; J gene: TRBJ2-7; D gene: TRBD1; V gene: TRBV9; CDR3 protein: CASSVTGQTYEQYF; CDR3 DNA: TGTGCCAGCAGCGTCACGGGACAGACCTACGAGCAGTACTTC
clone size: once; J gene: TRBJ2-5; D gene: -; V gene: TRBV6-2/TRBV6-3; CDR3 protein: CASLRGLPRGAETQYF; CDR3 DNA: TGTGCCAGTCTCCGGGGCCTCCCCCGGGGGGCAGAGACCCAGTACTTC
clone size: -; J gene: TRBJ2-1; D gene: TRBD2; V gene: TRBV5-1; CDR3 protein: CASSGLAGGNYNEQFF; CDR3 DNA: TGCGCCAGCAGCGGGTTAGCGGGGGGAAACTACAATGAGCAGTTCTTC
clone size: many; J gene: TRBJ2-7; D gene: -; V gene: TRBV2; CDR3 protein: CASSEGSYEQYF; CDR3 DNA: TGTGCCAGCAGTGAAGGCAGCTACGAGCAGTACTTC
clone size: -; J gene: TRBJ2-7; D gene: -; V gene: TRBV11-2; CDR3 protein: CASSMYRVQMGYEQYF; CDR3 DNA: TGTGCCAGCAGCATGTACAGGGTTCAGATGGGATACGAGCAGTACTTC
clone size: few; J gene: TRBJ2-5; D gene: TRBD1; V gene: TRBV7-9; CDR3 protein: CASSPMDRAVGETQYF; CDR3 DNA: TGTGCCAGCAGCCCAATGGACAGGGCAGTAGGGGAGACCCAGTACTTC
clone size: -; J gene: TRBJ2-7; D gene: -; V gene: TRBV6-2/TRBV6-3; CDR3 protein: CASSPSGRVKNEQYF; CDR3 DNA: TGTGCCAGCTCCCCCTCGGGACGGGTAAAGAACGAGCAGTACTTC
clone size: -; J gene: TRBJ1-2; D gene: -; V gene: TRBV5-6; CDR3 protein: CASSSQSEADGYTF; CDR3 DNA: TGTGCCAGCAGTTCGCAGTCCGAGGCAGATGGCTACACCTTC
clone size: -; J gene: TRBJ2-1; D gene: -; V gene: TRBV15; CDR3 protein: CATSRRPLYNEQFF; CDR3 DNA: TGTGCCACCAGCCGACGCCCTTTATACAATGAGCAGTTCTTC
clone size: -; J gene: TRBJ1-2; D gene: -; V gene: TRBV20-1; CDR3 protein: CSASLEGPFSYGYTF; CDR3 DNA: TGCAGTGCTTCCCTAGAAGGCCCATTTTCGTATGGCTACACCTTC
clone size: -; J gene: TRBJ2-1; D gene: -; V gene: TRBV28; CDR3 protein: CASRPARGGYNEQFF; CDR3 DNA: TGTGCCAGCAGGCCCGCGCGGGGCGGATACAATGAGCAGTTCTTC
clone size: many; J gene: TRBJ2-5; D gene: TRBD2; V gene: TRBV7-2; CDR3 protein: CASSPRLAPETQYF; CDR3 DNA: TGTGCCAGCAGCCCCCGACTAGCGCCAGAGACCCAGTACTTC
clone size: -; J gene: TRBJ1-2; D gene: TRBD1; V gene: TRBV6-2/TRBV6-3; CDR3 protein: CVSSYDGQENYGYTF; CDR3 DNA: TGTGTCAGCAGTTACGATGGACAGGAGAACTATGGCTACACCTTC
clone size: -; J gene: TRBJ1-2; D gene: TRBD1; V gene: TRBV7-2; CDR3 protein: CASSLKTGGPYGYTF; CDR3 DNA: TGTGCCAGCAGCCTAAAAACAGGGGGCCCTTATGGCTACACCTTC